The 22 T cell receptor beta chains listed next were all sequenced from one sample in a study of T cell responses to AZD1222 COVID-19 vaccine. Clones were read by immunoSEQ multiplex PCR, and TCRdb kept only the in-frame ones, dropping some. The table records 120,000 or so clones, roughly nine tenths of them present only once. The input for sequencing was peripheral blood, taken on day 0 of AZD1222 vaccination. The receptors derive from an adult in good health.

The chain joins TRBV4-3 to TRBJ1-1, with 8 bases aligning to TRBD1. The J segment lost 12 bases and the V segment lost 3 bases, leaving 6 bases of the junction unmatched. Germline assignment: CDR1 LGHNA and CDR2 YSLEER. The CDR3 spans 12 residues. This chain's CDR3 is CASSQADREPFF. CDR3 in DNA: TGCGCCAGCAGCCAGGCGGACAGGGAACCTTTCTTT.

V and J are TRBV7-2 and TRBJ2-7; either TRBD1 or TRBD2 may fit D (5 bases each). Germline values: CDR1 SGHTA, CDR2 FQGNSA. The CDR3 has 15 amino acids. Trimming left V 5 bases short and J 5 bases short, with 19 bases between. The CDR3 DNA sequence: TGTGCCAGCAGCCCCCTGGGACGGCCAAGGGACGAGCAGTACTTC. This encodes CASSPLGRPRDEQYF. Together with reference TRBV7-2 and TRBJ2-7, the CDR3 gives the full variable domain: GAGVSQSPSNKVTEKGKDVELRCDPISGHTALYWYRQSLGQGLEFLIYFQGNSAPDKSGLPSDRFSAERTGGSVSTLTIQRTQQEDSAVYLCASSPLGRPRDEQYFGPGTRLTVT.

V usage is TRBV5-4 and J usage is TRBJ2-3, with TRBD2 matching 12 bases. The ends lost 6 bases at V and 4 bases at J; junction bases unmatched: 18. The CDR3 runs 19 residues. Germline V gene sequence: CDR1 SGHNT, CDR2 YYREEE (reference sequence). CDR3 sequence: CASTAPGLAGGSGADTQYF. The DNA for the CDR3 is TGTGCCAGCACCGCACCCGGGCTAGCGGGGGGGTCGGGGGCAGATACGCAGTATTTT.

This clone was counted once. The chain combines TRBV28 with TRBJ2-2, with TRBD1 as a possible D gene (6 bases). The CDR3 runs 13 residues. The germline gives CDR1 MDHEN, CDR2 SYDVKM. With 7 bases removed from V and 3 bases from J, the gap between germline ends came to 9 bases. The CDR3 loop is CASTQGHTGELFF. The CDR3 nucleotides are TGTGCCAGCACGCAGGGGCACACCGGGGAGCTGTTTTTT.

CDR3 in DNA: TGCAGAGGGTCGTACGAGCAGTACTTC. It yields the protein CRGSYEQYF. The chain uses TRBV20-1 and TRBJ2-7; D is unclear. CDR3 size: 9 residues. CDR1 and CDR2 (germline): DFQATT, SNEGSKA (reference sequence).

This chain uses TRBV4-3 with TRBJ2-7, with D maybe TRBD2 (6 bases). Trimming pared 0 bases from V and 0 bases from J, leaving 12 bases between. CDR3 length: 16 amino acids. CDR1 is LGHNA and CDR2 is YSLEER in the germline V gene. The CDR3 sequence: CASSQDSGWSSYEQYF. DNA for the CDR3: TGCGCCAGCAGCCAAGATAGCGGCTGGAGCTCCTACGAGCAGTACTTC.

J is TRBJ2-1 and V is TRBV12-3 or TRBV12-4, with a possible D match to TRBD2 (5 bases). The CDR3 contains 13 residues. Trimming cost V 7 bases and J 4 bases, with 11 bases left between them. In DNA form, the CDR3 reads TGTGCCAGCAAGGACTCCGGGTACAATGAGCAGTTCTTC. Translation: CASKDSGYNEQFF.

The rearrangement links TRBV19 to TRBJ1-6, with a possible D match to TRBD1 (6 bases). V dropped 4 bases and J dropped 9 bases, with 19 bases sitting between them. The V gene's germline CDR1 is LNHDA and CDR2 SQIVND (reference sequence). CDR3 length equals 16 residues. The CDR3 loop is CASSKQGTRLTSPLHF. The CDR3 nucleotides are TGTGCCAGTAGTAAGCAGGGGACCCGACTAACTTCACCCCTCCACTTT.

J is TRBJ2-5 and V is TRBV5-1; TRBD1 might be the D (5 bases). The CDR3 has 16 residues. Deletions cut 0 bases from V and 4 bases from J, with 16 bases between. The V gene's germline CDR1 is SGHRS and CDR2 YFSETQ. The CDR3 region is CASSLGQGNGAETQYF. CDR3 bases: TGCGCCAGCAGCTTGGGGCAGGGCAATGGGGCAGAGACCCAGTACTTC. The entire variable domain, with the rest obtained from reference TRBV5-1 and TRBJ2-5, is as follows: KAGVTQTPRYLIKTRGQQVTLSCSPISGHRSVSWYQQTPGQGLQFLFEYFSETQRNKGNFPGRFSGRQFSNSRSEMNVSTLELGDSALYLCASSLGQGNGAETQYFGPGTRLLVL.

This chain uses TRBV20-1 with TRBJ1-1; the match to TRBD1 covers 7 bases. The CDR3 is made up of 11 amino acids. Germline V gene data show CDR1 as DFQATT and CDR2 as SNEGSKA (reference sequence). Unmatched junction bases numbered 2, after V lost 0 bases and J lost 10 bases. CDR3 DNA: TGCAGTGCTAGAGACAGGGGGGGAGCTTTCTTT. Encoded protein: CSARDRGGAFF.

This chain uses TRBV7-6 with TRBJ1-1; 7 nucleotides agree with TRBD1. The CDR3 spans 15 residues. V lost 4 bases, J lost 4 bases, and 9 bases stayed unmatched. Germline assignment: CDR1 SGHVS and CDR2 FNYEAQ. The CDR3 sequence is CASSSLNQGVTEAFF. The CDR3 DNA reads TGTGCCAGCAGCTCGTTAAACCAGGGGGTCACTGAAGCTTTCTTT.

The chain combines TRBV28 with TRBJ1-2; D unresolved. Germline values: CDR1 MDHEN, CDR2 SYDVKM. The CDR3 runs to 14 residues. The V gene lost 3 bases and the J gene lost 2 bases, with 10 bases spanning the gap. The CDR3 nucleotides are TGTGCCAGCAGTTTGAGAGTGGGCAACTATGGCTACACCTTC. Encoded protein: CASSLRVGNYGYTF.

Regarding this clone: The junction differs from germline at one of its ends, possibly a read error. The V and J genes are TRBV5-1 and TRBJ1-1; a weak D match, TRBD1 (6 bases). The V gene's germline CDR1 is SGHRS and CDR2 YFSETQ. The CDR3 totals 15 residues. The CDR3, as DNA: TGCGCCAGCAGCTTGGCGCAGGGGTTGAAGACTGAAGCTTTCTTT. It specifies CASSLAQGLKTEAFF.

DNA of the CDR3: TGTGCCAGCAGTTACGGGCAGGGAGGGGCAGATACGCAGTATTTT. It encodes CASSYGQGGADTQYF. The chain combines TRBV6-8 with TRBJ2-3, with TRBD2 matching over 7 bases. CDR1 is MNHGY and CDR2 is SAAAGT in the germline V gene. Trimming took 2 bases from V and 4 from J; bases not matched to a gene: 6. CDR3 size: 15 residues.

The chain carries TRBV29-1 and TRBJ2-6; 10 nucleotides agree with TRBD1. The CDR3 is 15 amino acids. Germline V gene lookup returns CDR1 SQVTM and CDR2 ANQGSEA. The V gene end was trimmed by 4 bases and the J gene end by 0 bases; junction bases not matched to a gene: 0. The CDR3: CSVGTGGSGANVLTF. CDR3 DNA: TGCAGCGTTGGGACAGGGGGCTCTGGGGCCAACGTCCTGACTTTC.

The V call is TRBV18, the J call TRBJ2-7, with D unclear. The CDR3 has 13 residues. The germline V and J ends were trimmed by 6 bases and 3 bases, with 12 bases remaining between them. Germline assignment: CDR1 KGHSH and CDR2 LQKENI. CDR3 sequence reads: CASSTLQDYEQYF. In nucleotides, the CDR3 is TGTGCCAGCTCGACTCTACAAGACTACGAGCAGTACTTC.

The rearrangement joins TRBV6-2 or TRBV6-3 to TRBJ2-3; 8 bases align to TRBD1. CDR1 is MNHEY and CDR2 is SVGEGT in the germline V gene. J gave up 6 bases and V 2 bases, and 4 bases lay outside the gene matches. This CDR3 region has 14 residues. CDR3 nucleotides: TGTGCCAGCAGTTACAGGGACAGGCTTGATACGCAGTATTTT. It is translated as CASSYRDRLDTQYF.

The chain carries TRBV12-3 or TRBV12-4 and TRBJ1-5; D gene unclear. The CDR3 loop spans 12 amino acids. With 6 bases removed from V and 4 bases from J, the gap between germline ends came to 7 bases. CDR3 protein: CASRYGNQPQHF. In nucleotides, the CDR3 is TGTGCCAGCAGATACGGGAATCAGCCCCAGCATTTT.

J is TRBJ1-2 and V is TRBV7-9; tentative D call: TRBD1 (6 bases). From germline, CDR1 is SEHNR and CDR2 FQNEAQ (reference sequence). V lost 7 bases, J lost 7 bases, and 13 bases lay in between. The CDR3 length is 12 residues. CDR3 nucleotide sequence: TGTGCCAGCACCGCGGGGGCGGGTGGCTACACCTTC. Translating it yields CASTAGAGGYTF.

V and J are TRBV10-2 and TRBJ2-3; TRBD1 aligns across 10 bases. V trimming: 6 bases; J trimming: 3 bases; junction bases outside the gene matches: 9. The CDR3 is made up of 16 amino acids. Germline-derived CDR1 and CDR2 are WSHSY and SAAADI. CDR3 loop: CASSVRQGASTDTQYF. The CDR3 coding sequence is TGCGCCAGCAGCGTAAGACAGGGGGCATCGACAGATACGCAGTATTTT.

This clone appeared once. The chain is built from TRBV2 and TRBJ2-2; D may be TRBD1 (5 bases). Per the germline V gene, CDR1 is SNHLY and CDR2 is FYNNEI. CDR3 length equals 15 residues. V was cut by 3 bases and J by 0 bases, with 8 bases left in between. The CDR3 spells CASSDTGTNTGELFF. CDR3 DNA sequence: TGTGCCAGCAGTGACACAGGAACGAACACCGGGGAGCTGTTTTTT.

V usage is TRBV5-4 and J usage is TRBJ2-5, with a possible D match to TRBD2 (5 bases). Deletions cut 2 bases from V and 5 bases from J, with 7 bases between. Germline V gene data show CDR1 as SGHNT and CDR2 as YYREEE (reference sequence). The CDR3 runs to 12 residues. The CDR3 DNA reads TGTGCCAGCAGCTTCCAGCGGGAGACCCAGTACTTC. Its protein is CASSFQRETQYF.